This T cell receptor (beta chain) was profiled in a study of Ad26.COV2.S vaccination and SARS-CoV-2 variants (dated by TCRdb to about 2021). Concerning the study at large: Donors in the vaccine arm were drawn from COV1001, a multicentre, randomized, double-blind, placebo-controlled phase I-IIa trial testing Ad26.COV2.S in healthy adults. Ad26.COV2.S was given intramuscularly at 5x10^10 or 1x10^11 viral particles, as a single shot or as two shots 56 days apart. Sequencing of the TCRbeta repertoire served to evaluate the specificity and breadth of SARS-CoV-2-reactive T cell receptors following Ad26.COV2.S vaccination. The TCR-sequenced set comprised approximately 32 samples: around 20 Ad26.COV2.S vaccine recipients, 5 placebo recipients and 8 SARS-CoV-2 convalescent individuals. Participants in the trial were split at random into five groups of five each, receiving low-dose or high-dose Ad26.COV2.S once or twice, or else placebo on both occasions. Blinding of investigators to trial group allocation was maintained during experiments and outcome assessment.

Comment on this clone: Its specific antigen is unknown. Nothing much larger sits one base from this clone, and base qualities are not available.

This sample's treatment or condition label indicates: roughly 18 received Ad26.COV2.S at low or high dose, single or two shots; several received placebo; per-sample allocation not given. Repertoires of vaccine and placebo recipients were sequenced from samples taken on day 63 after the first injection. In Cohort 1b, 25 to 30 adults aged 18-55 years were enrolled at a single site in Boston, USA, between 29 July and 7 August 2020. Ad26.COV2.S was a replication-incompetent adenovirus type 26 vector that expressed a prefusion-stabilized SARS-CoV-2 spike protein derived from the original Wuhan strain. Findings and caveats that apply to the study as a whole: Vaccine and placebo recipients had comparable non-spike TCR breadth, which fits with the vaccine containing only spike. Comparing responses between vaccine doses or regimens was not something the study was powered to do. Substantial breadth of spike-specific CD8+ and CD4+ T cell responses was reported after vaccination. Higher spike-specific TCR breadth was observed in Ad26.COV2.S recipients than in placebo recipients (P = 0.0014). It was noted by the authors that total T cell responses may have been underestimated by the TCR breadth and depth analyses.

V gives up 3 bases and J gives up 6 bases, and the segment between their germline ends measures 9 bases. Including the terminal cysteine and phenylalanine, the CDR3 comprises 12 residues. Here the CDR3 DNA is all that survives: 36 bases in frame from base 1. In the germline V gene, CDR1 corresponds to SGHRS and CDR2 to YFSETQ. The immunoSEQ Assay was used to sequence TCRbeta CDR3 regions. After extraction, genomic DNA underwent amplification by bias-controlled multiplex PCR, followed by high-throughput sequencing. Under the source paper's analysis protocol: To quantify the absolute abundance of each unique TCRbeta CDR3 region, sequences were collapsed and filtered. T cell fraction was estimated by normalizing TCRbeta template counts to usable DNA, with usable DNA measured through amplification of reference genes found in all nucleated cells. Repertoire TCRs were annotated as SARS-CoV-2-specific when V gene, CDR3 amino acid sequence and J gene were exactly matched to a known reactive TCR set. The reference SARS-CoV-2 TCR set was obtained from MIRA and was filtered for enrichment in COVID-19-positive ImmuneCODE repertoires, whereby public or cross-reactive TCRs were removed. Based on the MIRA antigens, annotated TCRs were further analysed at the level of specific ORF or position within ORF. Depth was the summed frequency of annotated unique rearrangements, while breadth was defined as annotated unique rearrangements over total unique productive rearrangements. Two-sided Wilcoxon rank-sum tests were used to compare TCR breadth between groups. The immuneACCESS repertoire file appears here via TCRdb, limited to in-frame rearrangements. These files lack a portion of the clones; in checked studies, under half of the deficit traces to unresolved V genes, and the cause of the others is not known. V and J calls and clone size come straight from that table; D and trimming were deduced from the DNA. The table for this sample lists 300,000 to 350,000 clones; 86% of them were counted only once. The top ten hold 1.9% of the sample.

In this chain, TRBV5-1 is recombined with TRBJ1-1; no D gene can be assigned with confidence. The clonotype originates from a person between 18 and 65 years old who received the Ad26.COV2.S COVID-19 vaccine or a placebo. Material: peripheral blood, obtained in a trial of Ad26.COV2.S vaccine versus placebo. The DNA sequence is as follows: TGCGCCAGCAGCTCCCTTGGGGCTGAAGCTTTCTTT. This translates into CASSSLGAEAFF.